One sample yielded the 9 T cell receptor beta chains listed below, sequenced in a study of vaccination effects on CD4 cells after COVID-19. In the ViraFEST assay, antigen-specific CD4+ clonotypes were identified by expansion after peptide-pool stimulation. Subsequent to 10 days of culture, CD4+ T cells were isolated. Everyone in the study got two shots of either the BNT162b2 or mRNA-1273 vaccine. Profiled with immunoSEQ multiplex PCR; TCRdb holds only in-frame clones, not every one. The repertoire has tens of thousands of clones, around 81% of them found once; the top ten carry about 5%. Their antigens remain unidentified. The starting material was CD4+ T cells from PBMCs cultured with SARS-CoV-2 spike peptides, obtained after COVID-19 vaccination. All receptors derive from a human donor who received a COVID-19 vaccine. Some clones in this sample may be carry-over from other donors' samples.

The rearrangement joins TRBV5-6 to TRBJ1-2; 10 nucleotides match TRBD1. Germline assignment: CDR1 SGHDT and CDR2 YYEEEE. This CDR3 is built from 15 residues. The V gene end was trimmed by 3 bases and the J gene end by 4 bases; junction bases not matched to a gene: 6. The CDR3 DNA follows: TGTGCCAGCAGCTCCACGACAGGGGGCGGCTATGGCTACACCTTC. Its protein is CASSSTTGGGYGYTF.

V usage is TRBV12-3 or TRBV12-4 and J usage is TRBJ1-2; the match to TRBD1 covers 9 bases. Trimming at V came to 3 bases and at J to 8 bases, leaving 4 bases not matched to a gene. The CDR3 extends over 13 amino acids. CDR3 in amino acids: CASSFRTGVGYTF. CDR3 bases: TGTGCCAGCAGTTTTCGGACAGGGGTCGGCTACACCTTC.

By share, this clone counts as medium-sized. This chain connects TRBV6-2 or TRBV6-3 to TRBJ1-6; no clear D gene. Germline assignment: CDR1 MNHEY and CDR2 SVGEGT. The CDR3 sequence is 14 residues long. V dropped 4 bases and J dropped 14 bases, with 18 bases sitting between them. The CDR3 nucleotides are TGTGCCAGCAGTTCCCGGAGCGGCGGGGAGACCCTCCACTTT. Translated: CASSSRSGGETLHF.

The V and J genes are TRBV12-3 or TRBV12-4 and TRBJ1-2; D remains unclear. V gave up 3 bases and J gave up 5 bases, with 7 bases separating them. The CDR3 has 12 amino acids. CDR3 in DNA: TGTGCCAGCAGTTTTGAGGGATATGGCTACACCTTC. This translates into CASSFEGYGYTF.

The CDR3, as DNA: TGTGCCAGCAGTGGCCCACCAGGGGCTAACTCAGATACGCAGTATTTT. Its protein product is CASSGPPGANSDTQYF. V and J are TRBV2 and TRBJ2-3; D might be TRBD1 (6 bases). Germline-derived CDR1 and CDR2 are SNHLY and FYNNEI. V lost 4 bases, J lost 4 bases, and 18 bases lay in between. The CDR3 runs 16 residues.

The chain joins TRBV30 to TRBJ2-5, with TRBD1 as a possible D gene (6 bases). Trimming took off 0 bases at V and 3 bases at J, with 11 bases between the two ends. Germline CDR1 is GTSNPN and CDR2 is SVGIG (reference sequence). This CDR3 region has 14 residues. The CDR3 here is CAWSVLRGKETQYF. The CDR3 DNA reads as TGTGCCTGGAGTGTCCTAAGGGGGAAAGAGACCCAGTACTTC.

This chain joins TRBV6-5 and TRBJ1-4; 7 bases fit TRBD1. CDR3 length equals 16 residues. The germline V gene has CDR1 MNHEY and CDR2 SVGAGI. The V segment lost 4 bases and the J segment 6 bases; nucleotides outside the gene matches: 11. CDR3 sequence (DNA): TGTGCCAGCAGTTCCGACGCGACAGGGCGGGATGAAAAACTGTTTTTT. It specifies CASSSDATGRDEKLFF.

This clone was counted between two and nine times. The chain combines TRBV7-3 with TRBJ1-1, with 9 bases aligning to TRBD1. The V segment lost 5 bases and the J segment 1 base; nucleotides outside the gene matches: 5. The germline gives CDR1 SGHTA, CDR2 FQGTGA. The CDR3 length is 15 residues. The DNA of the CDR3 is TGTGCCAGCAGCGTTGGGACAGGGACGAACACTGAAGCTTTCTTT. It specifies CASSVGTGTNTEAFF.

This chain connects TRBV6-5 to TRBJ2-2; D is perhaps TRBD1 or TRBD2 (5 bases each). CDR1 and CDR2 (germline): MNHEY, SVGAGI. The CDR3 sequence is 15 residues long. With 4 bases removed from V and 3 bases from J, the gap between germline ends came to 12 bases. The CDR3 sequence: CASSFKGTYTGELFF. The CDR3 nucleotides are TGTGCCAGCAGTTTTAAGGGGACCTACACCGGGGAGCTGTTTTTT.